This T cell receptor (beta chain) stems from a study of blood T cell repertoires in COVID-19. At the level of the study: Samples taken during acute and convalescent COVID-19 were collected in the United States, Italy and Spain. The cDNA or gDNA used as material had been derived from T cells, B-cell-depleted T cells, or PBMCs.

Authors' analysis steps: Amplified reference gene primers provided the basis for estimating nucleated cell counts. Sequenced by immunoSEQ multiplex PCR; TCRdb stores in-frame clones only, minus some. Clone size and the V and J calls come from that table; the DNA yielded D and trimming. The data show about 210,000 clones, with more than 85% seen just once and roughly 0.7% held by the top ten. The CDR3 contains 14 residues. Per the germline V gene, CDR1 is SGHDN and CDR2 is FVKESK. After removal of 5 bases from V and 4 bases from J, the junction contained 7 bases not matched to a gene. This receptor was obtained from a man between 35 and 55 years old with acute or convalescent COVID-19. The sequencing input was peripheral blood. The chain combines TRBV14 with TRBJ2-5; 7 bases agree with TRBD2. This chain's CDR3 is CASSGLEVGETQYF. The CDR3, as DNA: TGTGCCAGCAGCGGACTAGAGGTAGGAGAGACCCAGTACTTC.